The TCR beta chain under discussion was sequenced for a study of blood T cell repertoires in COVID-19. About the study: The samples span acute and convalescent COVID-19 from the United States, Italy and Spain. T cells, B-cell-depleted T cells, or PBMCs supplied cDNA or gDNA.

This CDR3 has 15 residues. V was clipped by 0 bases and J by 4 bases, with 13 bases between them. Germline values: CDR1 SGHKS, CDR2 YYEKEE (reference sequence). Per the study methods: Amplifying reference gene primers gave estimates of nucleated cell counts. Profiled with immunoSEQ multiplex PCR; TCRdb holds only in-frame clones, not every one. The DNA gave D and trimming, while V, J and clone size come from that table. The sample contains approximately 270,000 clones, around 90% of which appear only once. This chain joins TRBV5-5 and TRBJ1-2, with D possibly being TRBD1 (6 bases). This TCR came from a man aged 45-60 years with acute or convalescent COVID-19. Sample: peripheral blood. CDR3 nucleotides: TGTGCCAGCAGCTTGGATCGGGGGGGCCCCTATGGCTACACCTTC. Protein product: CASSLDRGGPYGYTF.